This T cell receptor beta chain was identified during a study of CD8+ T cells in alopecia areata. Background on the study: Tofacitinib was given for 6 to 18 months, then stopped for 6 months. The percentage of affected scalp area served as the score of severity for treated patients.

The V end lost 3 bases, the J end lost 2 bases, and 12 bases lay between the germline ends. The length of the CDR3 is 14 residues. The germline V gene has CDR1 SGHRS and CDR2 YFSETQ. Extraction of RNA preceded its reverse transcription into cDNA, which served as the sequencing template. The repertoire was sequenced with immunoSEQ multiplex PCR; TCRdb's copy has only in-frame clones and lacks some. The table includes 90,000 to 150,000 clones, 53% detected once. Treatment denoted: oral pan-JAK inhibitor, 5-10 mg twice daily. T lymphocytes (CD4+ and CD8+) were sorted from PBMCs. The gene calls are TRBV5-1 and TRBJ2-7; tentatively, D is TRBD1 (5 bases). The source of this sequence is a human donor with alopecia areata. Sequenced material: CD4+ T cells sorted from blood, taken at week 4, from a patient treated with tofacitinib. CDR3 sequence reads: CASSYDSATYEQYF. The CDR3 bases are TGCGCCAGCAGCTATGACAGTGCCACCTACGAGCAGTACTTC. The full variable domain, with the rest looked up from reference TRBV5-1 and TRBJ2-7, is KAGVTQTPRYLIKTRGQQVTLSCSPISGHRSVSWYQQTPGQGLQFLFEYFSETQRNKGNFPGRFSGRQFSNSRSEMNVSTLELGDSALYLCASSYDSATYEQYFGPGTRLTVT.